The rows below give T cell receptor beta chains drawn from one sample of a study of OX40 agonist ivuxolimab in advanced cancers. Produced via immunoSEQ multiplex PCR; TCRdb's table is partial and in-frame only. The sample yields 85,000 to 100,000 clones, roughly 94% seen once. Sequencing used CD4+ or CD8+ T cells sorted from blood, obtained in a trial of the OX40 agonist ivuxolimab. These receptors were obtained from an adult with an advanced solid tumor such as melanoma, head and neck, liver or kidney cancer. Both conserved end residues are part of each CDR3. The D gene is left open where the match is weak. Only part of the rows carry a size: once, few, many, or a class if the clone is expanded.

-,TRBD1,TRBJ1-6,TRBV5-1,TGCGCCAGCAGCCCTCGGACAGGGGGTATCTATAATTCACCCCTCCACTTT,CASSPRTGGIYNSPLHF
-,TRBD2,TRBJ2-5,TRBV18,TGTGCCAGCTCACCACGGGAGGGCGAGGAGACCCAGTACTTC,CASSPREGEETQYF
-,TRBD2,TRBJ2-7,TRBV7-2,TGTGCCAGCAGCTCCCGGGGGGGGAGCTCCTACGAGCAGTACTTC,CASSSRGGSSYEQYF
-,-,TRBJ2-3,TRBV5-5,TGTGCCAGCAGCCCGGGGGCAGATACGCAGTATTTT,CASSPGADTQYF
once,-,TRBJ1-2,TRBV2,TGTGCCAGCAGTCCCCAGGGGCTAAATGGCTACACCTTC,CASSPQGLNGYTF
-,-,TRBJ2-2,TRBV10-3,TGTGCCATCAGTGAGTGGGGGGCCGGGGAGCTGTTTTTT,CAISEWGAGELFF
-,-,TRBJ2-7,TRBV20-1,TGCAGTGCGTCACAGACCTACGAGCAGTACTTC,CSASQTYEQYF
-,TRBD2,TRBJ2-7,TRBV5-8,TGTGCCAGCAGCTGGGGGGGACTGAGCTCCTACGAGCAGTACTTC,CASSWGGLSSYEQYF
-,-,TRBJ2-6,TRBV4-1,TGCGCCAGCAGCAAAGTCGCCTCCCCCTCTGGGGCCAACGTCCTGACTTTC,CASSKVASPSGANVLTF
-,-,TRBJ2-7,TRBV7-9,TGTGCCAGCAGCTTCCCCCTCTCCTACGAGCAGTACTTC,CASSFPLSYEQYF
-,-,TRBJ2-5,TRBV5-6,TGTGCCAGCAGCTCCTCTCCGCTAGGTAGGGAGACCCAGTACTTC,CASSSSPLGRETQYF
-,-,TRBJ1-1,TRBV28,TGTGCCAGCAGTGGTCCCGGGACATTTTTATTCCGGGCTGAAGCTTTCTTT,CASSGPGTFLFRAEAFF
-,-,TRBJ1-3,TRBV7-2,TGTGCCAGCAGCCTAAGAGGGGCCCCATTGACCTCTGGAAACACCATATATTTT,CASSLRGAPLTSGNTIYF
few,-,TRBJ1-1,TRBV7-9,TGTGCCACCCGACTGGGGAACACTGAAGCTTTCTTT,CATRLGNTEAFF
-,TRBD1,TRBJ2-5,TRBV5-1,TGCGCCAGCAGCTCCGGGACAGCGTTCCAAGAGACCCAGTACTTC,CASSSGTAFQETQYF
few,-,TRBJ2-3,TRBV9,TGTGCCAGCAGCGTAGGAGATACGCAGTATTTT,CASSVGDTQYF
-,-,TRBJ1-4,TRBV6-5,TGTGCCAGCAGTTACTCAACGGAGAGATCGGGTGAAAAACTGTTTTTT,CASSYSTERSGEKLFF
-,TRBD1,TRBJ1-6,TRBV2,TGTGCCAGCACGGTACGGCAGGGGGTTAATTCACCCCTCCACTTT,CASTVRQGVNSPLHF
-,-,TRBJ1-1,TRBV7-9,TGTGCCAGCAGCTTAGATTGGGCTGAAGCTTTCTTT,CASSLDWAEAFF
once,TRBD1,TRBJ1-2,TRBV27,TGTGCCAGCAGTGTACAGGGGGAATTTGCTCCCTCTGGCTACACCTTC,CASSVQGEFAPSGYTF
-,TRBD1,TRBJ2-7,TRBV19,TGTGCCAGTAGTGCCACCGGGACAGATTACGGTCGGCAGTACTTC,CASSATGTDYGRQYF
-,-,TRBJ1-5,TRBV19,TGTGCCAGTAGTAACCACGGGACGGGCAATCAGCCCCAGCATTTT,CASSNHGTGNQPQHF
once,-,TRBJ2-5,TRBV7-9,TGTGCCAGCAGCTTAGCAGGAGGGGAGACCCAGTACTTC,CASSLAGGETQYF
once,TRBD1,TRBJ2-1,TRBV15,TGTGCCACCAGCAGGAGGGACAGAGACTACAATGAGCAGTTCTTC,CATSRRDRDYNEQFF
-,-,TRBJ1-2,TRBV18,TGTGCCAGCTCCAGGGACGGGGGTAACTATGGCTACACCTTC,CASSRDGGNYGYTF
-,-,TRBJ2-1,TRBV10-3,TGTGCCATCACTGGGACGGGCCACAATGAGCAGTTCTTC,CAITGTGHNEQFF
-,-,TRBJ2-7,TRBV4-1,TGCGCCAGCAGCCAAGAATTTGGCGAGTCAGAGATGCGGTACGAGCAGTACTTC,CASSQEFGESEMRYEQYF
-,-,TRBJ1-1,TRBV2,TGTGCCAGCAGTGAAAGGGAAGAGAACACTGAAGCTTTCTTT,CASSEREENTEAFF
-,-,TRBJ2-6,TRBV19,TGTGCCAGTAAGGGGGGAGGGGCTGGGGCCAACGTCCTGACTTTC,CASKGGGAGANVLTF
-,TRBD1,TRBJ1-5,TRBV5-1,TGCGCCAGCAGCTTGGCGGGACAGCCGGGGGAGGCCCAGCATTTT,CASSLAGQPGEAQHF
few,TRBD2,TRBJ2-7,TRBV6-6,TGTGCCAGCAGTTACATGCGGGAGGGTGAGCAGTACTTC,CASSYMREGEQYF
-,TRBD1,TRBJ2-1,TRBV6-5,TGTGCCAGCAGGACACAGGGGCGGGTCAGCAATGAGCAGTTCTTC,CASRTQGRVSNEQFF
-,-,TRBJ2-1,TRBV5-1,TGCGCCAGCAGCCCCGGTGGAGGGTTCGATGAGCAGTTCTTC,CASSPGGGFDEQFF
-,TRBD1,TRBJ2-7,TRBV9,TGTGCCAGCAGCGTAGGTGGGACAGGGGTGTGGGAGCAGTACTTC,CASSVGGTGVWEQYF
-,-,TRBJ2-1,TRBV18,TGTGCCAGCTCACCAGTGAGAGGGAATGAGCAGTTCTTC,CASSPVRGNEQFF
-,-,TRBJ2-7,TRBV7-2,TGTGCCAGCAGCTTGCACGACATACGGGCAGCCTACGAGCAGTACTTC,CASSLHDIRAAYEQYF
-,-,TRBJ2-2,TRBV11-2,TGTGCCAGCAGCTTAGCCAGGGCTGGAACCGGGGAGCTGTTTTTT,CASSLARAGTGELFF
-,-,TRBJ1-2,TRBV5-5,TGTGCCAGCAGCTTCGGGGTTTATGGCTACACCTTC,CASSFGVYGYTF
-,TRBD2,TRBJ2-3,TRBV7-9,TGTGCCAGCAGCTCCCTGAGCGGGAGTACAGATACGCAGTATTTT,CASSSLSGSTDTQYF
-,-,TRBJ1-4,TRBV28,TGTGCCAGCAGTTCACCCCGGGGAACTAATGAAAAACTGTTTTTT,CASSSPRGTNEKLFF
-,-,TRBJ2-3,TRBV10-1,TGCGCCAGCAGTGGGGACTTAACAGATACGCAGTATTTT,CASSGDLTDTQYF